The T cell receptor beta chain described here comes from a study of siplizumab effects on memory and regulatory T cells. Study findings and constraints: Naive T cells appeared more diverse than memory cells and seemed to be major alloresponse contributors.

On this clone itself: Antigen specificity is unknown.

Repertoires were generated with immunoSEQ multiplex PCR, while TCRdb's copy carries only in-frame clones and drops some. Of more than 95,000 clones in the sample, about 93% were seen once. The CDR3 is 13 amino acids. Trimming removed 6 bases from V and 6 bases from J, with 14 bases in between. Germline V lookup: CDR1 MNHNY, CDR2 SVGAGI (reference sequence). The rearrangement joins TRBV6-6 to TRBJ1-2, with D possibly TRBD1 on 5 matching bases. Specimen: Tregs sorted from blood. This TCR came from a human donor in good health. CDR3 nucleotide sequence: TGTGCCAGCAGCGATATCCAAGGGGATGGCTACACCTTC. Its protein is CASSDIQGDGYTF.